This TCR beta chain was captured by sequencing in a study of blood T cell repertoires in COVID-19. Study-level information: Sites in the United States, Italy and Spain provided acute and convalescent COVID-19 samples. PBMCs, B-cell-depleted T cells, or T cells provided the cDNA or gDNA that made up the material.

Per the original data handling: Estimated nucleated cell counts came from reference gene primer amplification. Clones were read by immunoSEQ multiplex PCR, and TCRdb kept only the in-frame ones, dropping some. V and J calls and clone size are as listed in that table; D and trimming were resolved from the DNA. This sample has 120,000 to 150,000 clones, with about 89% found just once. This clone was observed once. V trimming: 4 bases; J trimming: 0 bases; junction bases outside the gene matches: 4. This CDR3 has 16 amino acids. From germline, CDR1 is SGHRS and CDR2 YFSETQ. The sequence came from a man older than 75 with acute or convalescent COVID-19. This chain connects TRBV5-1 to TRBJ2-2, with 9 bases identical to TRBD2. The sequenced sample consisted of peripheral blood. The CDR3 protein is CASSTSSGANTGELFF. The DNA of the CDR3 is TGCGCCAGCAGCACCTCTAGCGGGGCGAACACCGGGGAGCTGTTTTTT.